Listed below are T cell receptor beta chains from one sample, sequenced in a study of identical twins. In TCRdb, the 5' RACE reads were re-called with MiXCR into one record per CDR3 protein. Among 1.5 million to 2 million distinct CDR3 sequences, 32% were seen once, and the ten largest hold 0.25% to 0.3%. Sample: cord blood. These receptors all stem from a newborn girl in good health. CDR3s include the opening cysteine and the closing phenylalanine or tryptophan. D genes are given only for firm matches. A row's size may be missing; if present it is once, few, many or a size class.

d_call	clone_size	v_call	j_call	cdr3_aa	cdr3_nt
.	.	TRBV5-1	TRBJ1-4	CASSVQGRTNEKLFF	TGCGCCAGCAGCGTCCAGGGGCGTACTAATGAAAAACTGTTTTTT
.	.	TRBV28	TRBJ1-4	CASSVLGGAGEKLFF	TGTGCCAGCAGCGTCTTGGGGGGGGCAGGGGAAAAACTGTTTTTT
TRBD2	.	TRBV20-1	TRBJ2-5	CSARDFRTSGQETQYF	TGCAGTGCTAGAGATTTCAGGACTAGCGGCCAAGAGACCCAGTACTTC
.	few	TRBV6-1	TRBJ1-5	CASRNRDKPYSNQPQHF	TGTGCCAGCAGAAACCGGGACAAACCTTATAGCAATCAGCCCCAGCATTTT
.	.	TRBV5-1	TRBJ1-1	CASSLVWDTEAFF	TGCGCCAGCAGCTTGGTATGGGACACTGAAGCTTTCTTT
TRBD2	few	TRBV11-2	TRBJ2-1	CASSLDGLARNEQFF	TGTGCCAGCAGCTTAGACGGACTAGCGCGGAATGAGCAGTTCTTC
TRBD2	.	TRBV28	TRBJ2-7	CASSLSSGRVYNEQYF	TGTGCCAGCAGTTTATCTAGCGGGAGGGTCTACAATGAGCAGTACTTC
.	.	TRBV10-3	TRBJ1-2	CAISEFREGGYTF	TGTGCCATCAGTGAGTTCAGGGAAGGGGGCTACACCTTC
.	few	TRBV20-1	TRBJ2-5	CSARIRGLYQETQYF	TGCAGTGCTAGAATAAGAGGGCTGTACCAAGAGACCCAGTACTTC
.	.	TRBV19	TRBJ2-1	CASSIGGSYEQFF	TGTGCCAGTAGTATAGGAGGCTCCTACGAGCAGTTCTTC
TRBD1	few	TRBV12-3/TRBV12-4	TRBJ1-6	CASSLGTGPNSPLHF	TGTGCCAGCAGTTTAGGGACAGGCCCTAATTCACCCCTCCACTTT
TRBD1	.	TRBV20-1	TRBJ2-7	CSARGPGQGPYEQYF	TGCAGTGCTAGAGGACCGGGACAGGGCCCCTACGAGCAGTACTTC
.	.	TRBV20-1	TRBJ2-7	CSVGLGINEQYF	TGCAGTGTAGGGCTAGGAATTAATGAGCAGTACTTC
TRBD1	few	TRBV18	TRBJ1-5	CASSRGQGNLNQPQHF	TGTGCCAGCTCACGCGGACAGGGTAATTTGAATCAGCCCCAGCATTTT
.	few	TRBV29-1	TRBJ2-1	CSVEGGIGWGDYNEQFF	TGCAGCGTTGAAGGGGGGATTGGCTGGGGCGATTACAATGAGCAGTTCTTC